These T cell receptor beta chains were read from a single sample in a study of CD8 T cells in ankylosing spondylitis. MiXCR was run by TCRdb on the 5' RACE reads, yielding one entry per CDR3 protein. This sample carries 230,000 or so distinct CDR3 sequences, approximately 24% of them seen once, and the ten largest clones take around 0.64%. The sequenced material came from blood, either unsorted or a sorted T cell fraction (not recorded which). These receptors were taken from a male donor with ankylosing spondylitis or in good health (not recorded which). Each CDR3 is given with its conserved first and last residue. A D gene is named only where the DNA matches it firmly.

CDR3	D	V
CATGWDSSYEQYF	TRBD1	TRBV24-1
CSARKDRGTGTEAFF	TRBD1	TRBV20-1
CASSSLDSSYEQYF	.	TRBV7-6
CASSLAGQGYTGELFF	.	TRBV5-1
CSARSRPDEAFF	.	TRBV20-1
CASRGDRDGRNEQFF	TRBD1	TRBV12-3/TRBV12-4
CASSLSADQPQHF	.	TRBV12-3/TRBV12-4
CASSRKQGALYNEQFF	TRBD1	TRBV18
CASSRSTGGLSGELFF	TRBD1	TRBV6-1
CASSYSMGSNQPQHF	.	TRBV6-5
CSARDAGLNDNEQFF	.	TRBV20-1
CARKGRYEQYF	.	TRBV10-1
CASSLADRKSSGANVLTF	TRBD1	TRBV5-5
CSVGPGLREQYF	.	TRBV29-1
CSARSLGQGTNEKLFF	TRBD1	TRBV20-1
CAISGPSPTGELFF	.	TRBV10-3
CSASETGDSPLHF	TRBD1	TRBV20-1
CSVTSTDSGANVLTF	.	TRBV29-1
CASSNPEGGVYEQYF	.	TRBV25-1
CSARVAGETQYF	.	TRBV20-1
CASSLGTTQETQYF	.	TRBV5-1
CSANPGSYNSPLHF	.	TRBV20-1
CASSLHGDEQFF	.	TRBV12-3/TRBV12-4
CSAPLGAGETQYF	.	TRBV20-1
CASSQTGDSQETQYF	.	TRBV5-5
CASSFPGTGGLAFF	TRBD1	TRBV28
CSATSGRDEQFF	TRBD2	TRBV20-1
CASSVEGRQGNYGYTF	TRBD1	TRBV9
CASSPSRPPGELFF	.	TRBV12-3/TRBV12-4
CSVEVRDREETQYF	TRBD1	TRBV29-1
CASSPPPSDEQFF	.	TRBV18
CASSLRQGGNQPQHF	TRBD1	TRBV7-2
CATSDLSGGVHYEQFF	TRBD2	TRBV24-1
CASSLELWGWNTGELFF	.	TRBV12-3/TRBV12-4
CSARDRAPWEQYF	.	TRBV20-1
CASSLGRAITYEQYF	.	TRBV7-2
CSARRTGLAKNIQYF	TRBD1	TRBV20-1
CASSYPRSTGANVLTF	.	TRBV12-3/TRBV12-4
CSVRRVGRNEQFF	.	TRBV29-1
CSARAGATGELFF	.	TRBV20-1
CSATRQDTGELFF	.	TRBV20-1
CASSLQRGLYEQYF	TRBD2	TRBV12-3/TRBV12-4
CSAWTPGRETQYF	.	TRBV29-1
CASSLRVDTQYF	.	TRBV7-2
CASSPMIRDRAWEQYF	TRBD1	TRBV7-8
CASSVSRGRETQYF	.	TRBV12-3/TRBV12-4
CSAQGGLERNEQFF	.	TRBV29-1
CASSLRGLRTAYEQYF	.	TRBV12-3/TRBV12-4
CAIGVGQVVTFGYNEQFF	TRBD1	TRBV10-3
CSARDPGKDGYTF	.	TRBV20-1